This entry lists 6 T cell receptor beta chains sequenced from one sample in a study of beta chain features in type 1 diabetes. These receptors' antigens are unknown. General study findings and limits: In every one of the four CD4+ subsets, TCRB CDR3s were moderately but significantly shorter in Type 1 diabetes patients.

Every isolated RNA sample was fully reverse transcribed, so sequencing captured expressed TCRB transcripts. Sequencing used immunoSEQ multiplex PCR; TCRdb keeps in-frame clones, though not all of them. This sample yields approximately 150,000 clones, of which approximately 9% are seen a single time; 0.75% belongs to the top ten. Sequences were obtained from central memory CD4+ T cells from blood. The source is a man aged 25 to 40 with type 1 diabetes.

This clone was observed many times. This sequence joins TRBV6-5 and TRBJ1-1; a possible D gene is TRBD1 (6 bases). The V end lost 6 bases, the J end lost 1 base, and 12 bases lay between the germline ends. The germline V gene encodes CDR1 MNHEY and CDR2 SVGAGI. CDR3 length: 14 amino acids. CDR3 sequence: CASSHRVANTEAFF. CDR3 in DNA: TGTGCCAGCAGCCACAGGGTGGCGAACACTGAAGCTTTCTTT.

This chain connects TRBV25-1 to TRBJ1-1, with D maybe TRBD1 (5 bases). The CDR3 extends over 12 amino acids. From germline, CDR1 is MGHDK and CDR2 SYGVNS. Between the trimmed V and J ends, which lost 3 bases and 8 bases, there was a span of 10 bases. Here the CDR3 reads CASSDSNREAFF. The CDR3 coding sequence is TGTGCCAGCAGTGACAGCAACAGGGAAGCTTTCTTT.

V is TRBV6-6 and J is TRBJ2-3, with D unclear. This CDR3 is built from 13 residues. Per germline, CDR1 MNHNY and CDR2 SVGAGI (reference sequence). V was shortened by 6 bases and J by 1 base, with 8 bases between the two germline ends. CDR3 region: CASSQHGTDTQYF. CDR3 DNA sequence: TGTGCCAGCAGCCAACACGGCACAGATACGCAGTATTTT.

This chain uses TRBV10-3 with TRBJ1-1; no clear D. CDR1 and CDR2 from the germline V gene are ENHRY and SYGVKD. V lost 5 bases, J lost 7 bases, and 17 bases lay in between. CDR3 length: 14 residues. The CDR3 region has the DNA TGTGCCATCAGTATGCAGCCCGGGATTAGTGAAGCTTTCTTT. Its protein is CAISMQPGISEAFF.

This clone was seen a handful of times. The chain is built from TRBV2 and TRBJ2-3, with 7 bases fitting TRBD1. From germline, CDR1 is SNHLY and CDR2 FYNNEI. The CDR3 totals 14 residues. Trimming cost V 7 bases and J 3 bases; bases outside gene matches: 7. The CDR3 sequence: CASTATGKTDTQYF. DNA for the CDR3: TGTGCCAGCACCGCGACAGGGAAGACAGATACGCAGTATTTT.

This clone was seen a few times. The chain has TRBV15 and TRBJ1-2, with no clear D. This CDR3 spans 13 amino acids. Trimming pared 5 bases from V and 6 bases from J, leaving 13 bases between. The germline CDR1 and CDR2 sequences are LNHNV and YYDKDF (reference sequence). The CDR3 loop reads CATSPWGEDGYTF. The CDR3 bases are TGTGCCACCAGCCCCTGGGGAGAAGATGGCTACACCTTC.